The rows below give T cell receptor beta chains drawn from one sample of a study of Graves' ophthalmopathy and Graves' hyperthyroidism. TCRdb ran MiXCR on the multiplex PCR reads and lists one entry per CDR3 protein. Of about 380,000 distinct CDR3 sequences in the sample, 15% were seen once. Sequenced material: peripheral blood. The source of these receptors is a woman aged 18-29 years with stable Graves' hyperthyroidism. Each CDR3 is given with its conserved first and last residue. Each record gives: D gene, J gene, CDR3 length, clone size, V gene, CDR3 protein, CDR3 DNA. The D gene is left open where the match is weak. Clone size appears in some rows only: once, few, many, or a class for an expanded clone.

-	TRBJ1-2	13	many	TRBV11-2	CASRLDRNQGYTF	TGTGCCAGCAGACTCGACAGGAATCAAGGCTACACCTTC
-	TRBJ1-2	18	few	TRBV19	CASSPYPAGWVVSGGYTF	TGTGCCAGTAGTCCATATCCGGCGGGATGGGTTGTCTCAGGAGGCTACACCTTC
-	TRBJ2-7	16	many	TRBV6-4	CASSGERSGSSYEQYF	TGTGCCAGCAGCGGGGAAAGGTCAGGTAGCTCCTACGAGCAGTACTTC
-	TRBJ1-1	15	many	TRBV5-1	CASSLRVLMNTEAFF	TGCGCCAGCAGCTTGAGAGTACTAATGAACACTGAAGCTTTCTTT
TRBD1	TRBJ2-5	15	few	TRBV4-2	CASSQDGTGGETQYF	TGTGCCAGCAGCCAAGATGGGACAGGGGGCGAGACCCAGTACTTC
-	TRBJ1-5	13	many	TRBV12-3/TRBV12-4	CASSFYSNQPQHF	TGTGCCAGCAGTTTTTACAGCAATCAGCCCCAGCATTTT
-	TRBJ2-2	14	many	TRBV19	CASSIGPGAGELFF	TGTGCCAGTAGTATCGGCCCGGGCGCCGGGGAGCTGTTTTTT
TRBD1	TRBJ1-2	15	many	TRBV19	CASSIDHGQGRGYTF	TGTGCCAGTAGTATAGATCACGGACAGGGCCGGGGCTACACCTTC
-	TRBJ1-1	14	many	TRBV10-1	CASSGVGTPKRAFF	TGCGCCAGTTCCGGGGTTGGGACACCAAAGCGGGCTTTCTTT
TRBD1	TRBJ1-2	13	many	TRBV24-1	CATSKTGDYGYTF	TGTGCCACCAGTAAGACAGGGGACTATGGCTACACCTTC
TRBD1	TRBJ2-7	17	many	TRBV11-1	CASSSFRSGTVSYEQYF	TGTGCCAGCAGCTCCTTCAGGTCCGGGACAGTCTCCTACGAGCAGTACTTC
-	TRBJ2-5	14	-	TRBV28	CASSLPSASETQYF	TGTGCCAGCAGTTTACCCTCCGCCTCAGAGACCCAGTACTTC
TRBD1	TRBJ2-5	13	many	TRBV6-1	CASSLTGRQTQYF	TGTGCCAGCAGCCTGACAGGGCGGCAGACCCAGTACTTC
-	TRBJ1-6	14	few	TRBV6-5	CASSYVRANSPLHF	TGTGCCAGCAGTTACGTAAGGGCGAATTCACCCCTCCACTTT
TRBD1	TRBJ1-5	16	many	TRBV2	CASSGRTGAKNQPQHF	TGTGCCAGCAGCGGTAGGACAGGGGCGAAAAATCAGCCCCAGCATTTT